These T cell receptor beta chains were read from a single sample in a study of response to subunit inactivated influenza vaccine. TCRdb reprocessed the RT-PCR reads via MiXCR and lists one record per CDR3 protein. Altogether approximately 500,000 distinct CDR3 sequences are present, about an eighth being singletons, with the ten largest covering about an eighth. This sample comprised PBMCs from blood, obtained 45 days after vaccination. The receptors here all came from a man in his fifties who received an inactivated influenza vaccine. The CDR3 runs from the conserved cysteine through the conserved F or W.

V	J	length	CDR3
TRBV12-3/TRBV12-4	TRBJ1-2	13	CASSLVNGYGYTF
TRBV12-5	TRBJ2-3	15	CASGSRTDIPDTQYF
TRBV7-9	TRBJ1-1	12	CASSLAGPEAFF
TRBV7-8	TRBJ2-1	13	CASSSDPSGEQFF
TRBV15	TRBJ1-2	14	CATSRRGINYGYTF
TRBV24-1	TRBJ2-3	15	CATSDLQGSSDTQYF
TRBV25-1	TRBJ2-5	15	CASSARSGATETQYF
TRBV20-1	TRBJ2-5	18	CSARDYILAGGGTETQYF
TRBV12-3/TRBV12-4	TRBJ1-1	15	CASSLGLMMNTEAFF
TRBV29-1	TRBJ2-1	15	CSVFGPAGDYNEQFF
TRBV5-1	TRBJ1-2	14	CASSRDRVADGYTF
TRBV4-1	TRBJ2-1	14	CASSQDWDANEQFF
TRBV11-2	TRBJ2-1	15	CASSPGQPGLGSEFF
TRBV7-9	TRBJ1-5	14	CASSSIGVYQPQHF
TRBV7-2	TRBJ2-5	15	CASSRQGLAIETQYF
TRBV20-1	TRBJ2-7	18	CSARDHLGLARGFYEQYF
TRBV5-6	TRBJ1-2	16	CASSYTTGAVNYGYTF
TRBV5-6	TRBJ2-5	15	CASSSDDRGRETQYF
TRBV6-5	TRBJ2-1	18	CASSYEASAGGPYNEQFF
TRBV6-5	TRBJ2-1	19	CASSYPPGTSGTSYNEQFF
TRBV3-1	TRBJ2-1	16	CASSPRSQGPYNEQFF
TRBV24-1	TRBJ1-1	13	CATSDVGGTEAFF
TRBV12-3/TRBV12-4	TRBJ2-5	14	CASSFVFWGETQYF
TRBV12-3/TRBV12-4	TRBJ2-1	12	CASSGPGGKQFF
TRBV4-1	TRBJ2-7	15	CASSQTTGEAYEQYF
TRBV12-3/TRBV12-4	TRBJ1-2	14	CASSPAGGLYGYTF
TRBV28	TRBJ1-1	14	CASSSAGRYTEAFF
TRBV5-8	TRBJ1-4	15	CASSLSAGENEKLFF